The T cell receptor beta chain described here comes from a study of human thymus T cells. Regarding the study as a whole: Related work showed strongly overlapping thymic repertoires across unrelated individuals. Thymic and blood repertoires appeared to show biased V and J gene usage.

A remark on this clone: Antigen specificity is unknown.

The ends were cut back, 2 bases at V and 1 base at J, with 6 bases in the middle. Germline V gene lookup returns CDR1 SGHAT and CDR2 FQNNGV. There are 14 residues in the CDR3. Libraries were prepared by immunoSEQ multiplex PCR; TCRdb keeps only in-frame clonotypes and omits some of them. This table has approximately 70,000 clones, 85% to 95% appearing once. Thymic resections from corrective heart surgery supplied the tissue. The sequence was obtained from a girl younger than two with a congenital heart defect but otherwise immunologically healthy. Sequencing used thymus tissue. The chain recombines TRBV11-2 with TRBJ1-3, with no clear D. CDR3 nucleotides: TGTGCCAGCAGCTTATGTCGATCTGGAAACACCATATATTTT. This sequence encodes CASSLCRSGNTIYF.